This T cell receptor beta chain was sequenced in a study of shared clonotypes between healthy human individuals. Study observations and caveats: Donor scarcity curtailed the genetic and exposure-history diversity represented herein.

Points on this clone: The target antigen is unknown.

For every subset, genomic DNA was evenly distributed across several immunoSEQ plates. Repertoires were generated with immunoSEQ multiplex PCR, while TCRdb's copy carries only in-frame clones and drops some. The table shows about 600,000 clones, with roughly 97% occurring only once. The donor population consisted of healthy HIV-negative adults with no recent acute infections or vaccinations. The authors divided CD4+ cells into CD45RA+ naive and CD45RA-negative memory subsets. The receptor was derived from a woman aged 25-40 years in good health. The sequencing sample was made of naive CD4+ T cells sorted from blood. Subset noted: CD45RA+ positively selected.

This CDR3 is CASSLSRKPANYGYTF. The CDR3 DNA reads as TGTGCCAGCAGCCTAAGCCGGAAACCCGCTAACTATGGCTACACCTTC. The chain links TRBV7-9 to TRBJ1-2, with unresolved D. The CDR3 runs 16 residues. V lost 5 bases, J lost 0 bases, and 16 bases lay in between. Germline CDR1 and CDR2: SEHNR and FQNEAQ (reference sequence).